The present entry profiles one T cell receptor (beta chain) with its context. Profiling relied on immunoSEQ multiplex PCR, and the TCRdb table lists in-frame clones only, not all of them. The sample yields around 84,000 clones, roughly 94% seen once. These data belong to a study of T cell changes during pregnancy in multiple sclerosis. With 3 bases removed from V and 0 bases from J, the gap between germline ends came to 12 bases. CDR3 size: 16 residues. Germline V gene data show CDR1 as LNHDA and CDR2 as SQIVND (reference sequence). Specimen: peripheral blood, collected in the second trimester of pregnancy. The receptor was derived from a female donor in good health, enrolled as a control in a pregnancy study. The V gene is TRBV19, the J gene TRBJ2-1, with D possibly TRBD2 on 6 matching bases. Written as DNA, the CDR3 is TGTGCCAGTAGTATGAGCGCGGGGAGCTCCTACAATGAGCAGTTCTTC. It encodes CASSMSAGSSYNEQFF.